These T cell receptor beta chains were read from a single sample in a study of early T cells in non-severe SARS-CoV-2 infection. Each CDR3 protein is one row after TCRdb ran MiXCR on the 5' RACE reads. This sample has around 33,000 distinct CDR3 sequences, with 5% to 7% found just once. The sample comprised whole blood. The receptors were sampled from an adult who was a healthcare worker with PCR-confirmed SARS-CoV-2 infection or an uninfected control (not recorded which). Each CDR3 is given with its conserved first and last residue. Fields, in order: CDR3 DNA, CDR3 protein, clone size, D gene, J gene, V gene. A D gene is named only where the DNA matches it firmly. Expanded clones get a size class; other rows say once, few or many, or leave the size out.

CDR3 DNA: TGTGCCAGCAGTTTCCAACTAGTTCTAGATACGCAGTATTTT
CDR3 protein: CASSFQLVLDTQYF
clone size: many
D gene: -
J gene: TRBJ2-3
V gene: TRBV28

CDR3 DNA: TGTGCCAGCAGCTTATCGGGGCGGGGGGCCTCCTCCTACAATGAGCAGTTCTTC
CDR3 protein: CASSLSGRGASSYNEQFF
clone size: few
D gene: TRBD2
J gene: TRBJ2-1
V gene: TRBV7-6

CDR3 DNA: TGTGCCAGCAGCGACGGGACAGGGGGCGTTGGAAATGAAAAACTGTTTTTT
CDR3 protein: CASSDGTGGVGNEKLFF
clone size: few
D gene: TRBD1
J gene: TRBJ1-4
V gene: TRBV12-3/TRBV12-4

CDR3 DNA: TGTGCCAGTAGTATCAGGGATTCTGGGGCCAACGTCCTGACTTTC
CDR3 protein: CASSIRDSGANVLTF
clone size: -
D gene: -
J gene: TRBJ2-6
V gene: TRBV19

CDR3 DNA: TGTGCCAGCAGCTTAACAGGGGCGAGGGAGCAGTACTTC
CDR3 protein: CASSLTGAREQYF
clone size: few
D gene: TRBD1
J gene: TRBJ2-7
V gene: TRBV7-9

CDR3 DNA: TGTGCCAGCAGCCGTCTTAGGGGGGCTCTCGATACGCAGTATTTT
CDR3 protein: CASSRLRGALDTQYF
clone size: many
D gene: -
J gene: TRBJ2-3
V gene: TRBV7-2

CDR3 DNA: TGTGCCAGCACCCTTACAGACAGGGTCTACGAGCAGTACTTC
CDR3 protein: CASTLTDRVYEQYF
clone size: many
D gene: TRBD1
J gene: TRBJ2-7
V gene: TRBV12-3/TRBV12-4

CDR3 DNA: TGTGCCAGCAGCTTGGCCGGGGATGAAGCTTTCTTT
CDR3 protein: CASSLAGDEAFF
clone size: many
D gene: -
J gene: TRBJ1-1
V gene: TRBV7-8

CDR3 DNA: TGTGCCAGCAGCTACGGACATTTAAATTCACCCCTCCACTTT
CDR3 protein: CASSYGHLNSPLHF
clone size: many
D gene: -
J gene: TRBJ1-6
V gene: TRBV9

CDR3 DNA: TGTGCCAGCAGTACCGGGACAGGGCCTCACGATGAGCAGTTCTTC
CDR3 protein: CASSTGTGPHDEQFF
clone size: -
D gene: TRBD1
J gene: TRBJ2-1
V gene: TRBV2

CDR3 DNA: TGCGCCAGCAGCCAAGGACAGTCTGACTCCTACGAGCAGTACTTC
CDR3 protein: CASSQGQSDSYEQYF
clone size: medium-sized
D gene: -
J gene: TRBJ2-7
V gene: TRBV4-1

CDR3 DNA: TGTGCCAGCAGCTTGGGGATCCAGAAGCTCTACGAGCAGTACTTC
CDR3 protein: CASSLGIQKLYEQYF
clone size: few
D gene: -
J gene: TRBJ2-7
V gene: TRBV5-4

CDR3 DNA: TGCGCCAGCAGTGAGCTGGCAGGGGGCAACTATAATTCACCCCTCCACTTT
CDR3 protein: CASSELAGGNYNSPLHF
clone size: -
D gene: TRBD1
J gene: TRBJ1-6
V gene: TRBV10-2

CDR3 DNA: TGTGCCAGCAGTTTATGGGGGGGAAAGACTGAAGCTTTCTTT
CDR3 protein: CASSLWGGKTEAFF
clone size: few
D gene: -
J gene: TRBJ1-1
V gene: TRBV28

CDR3 DNA: TGCAGTGCTAGAGATCGGTCGCGGGGGGGCTACAATGAGCAGTTCTTC
CDR3 protein: CSARDRSRGGYNEQFF
clone size: many
D gene: TRBD2
J gene: TRBJ2-1
V gene: TRBV20-1

CDR3 DNA: TGTGCCAGCAGCTTGTTCTACTACGAGCAGTACTTC
CDR3 protein: CASSLFYYEQYF
clone size: many
D gene: -
J gene: TRBJ2-7
V gene: TRBV5-6

CDR3 DNA: TGTGCCAGCAGCCCAGCTCCCAGCTCCTACAATGAGCAGTTCTTC
CDR3 protein: CASSPAPSSYNEQFF
clone size: -
D gene: -
J gene: TRBJ2-1
V gene: TRBV3-1

CDR3 DNA: TGTGCCAGCAGAACAGCGGGGAGCACAGATACGCAGTATTTT
CDR3 protein: CASRTAGSTDTQYF
clone size: -
D gene: TRBD2
J gene: TRBJ2-3
V gene: TRBV28

CDR3 DNA: TGCGCCAGCACCGCGGGACAGGGACTGATTCCCCTCCACTTT
CDR3 protein: CASTAGQGLIPLHF
clone size: few
D gene: TRBD1
J gene: TRBJ1-6
V gene: TRBV5-1

CDR3 DNA: TGCAGTGCTAGAGATCGAGTCAGCACTTATAGCAATCAGCCCCAGCATTTT
CDR3 protein: CSARDRVSTYSNQPQHF
clone size: many
D gene: -
J gene: TRBJ1-5
V gene: TRBV20-1

CDR3 DNA: TGCAGTGCAAGGAGCGGGGGAAACAATGAGCAGTTCTTC
CDR3 protein: CSARSGGNNEQFF
clone size: many
D gene: TRBD2
J gene: TRBJ2-1
V gene: TRBV20-1

CDR3 DNA: TGTGCCAGCTCACCAGGGGCCCATGGCTACACCTTC
CDR3 protein: CASSPGAHGYTF
clone size: few
D gene: -
J gene: TRBJ1-2
V gene: TRBV18

CDR3 DNA: TGTGCCAGCAGCCTTGGACAGGGGTTTACCTACGAGCAGTACTTC
CDR3 protein: CASSLGQGFTYEQYF
clone size: many
D gene: TRBD1
J gene: TRBJ2-7
V gene: TRBV28

CDR3 DNA: TGTGCCAGCAGCTTGGGACAGGAGTACACCGGGGAGCTGTTTTTT
CDR3 protein: CASSLGQEYTGELFF
clone size: medium-sized
D gene: -
J gene: TRBJ2-2
V gene: TRBV5-4

CDR3 DNA: TGTGCCAGCAGCTCCGGACTAAGGCAACGCACAGATACGCAGTATTTT
CDR3 protein: CASSSGLRQRTDTQYF
clone size: many
D gene: -
J gene: TRBJ2-3
V gene: TRBV7-2

CDR3 DNA: TGTGCCAGCAGCTTGGGGGGTAGCACAGATACGCAGTATTTT
CDR3 protein: CASSLGGSTDTQYF
clone size: many
D gene: -
J gene: TRBJ2-3
V gene: TRBV5-4

CDR3 DNA: TGTGCCAGCAGCTTAGCCTTAGCGGGGAGCACAGATACGCAGTATTTT
CDR3 protein: CASSLALAGSTDTQYF
clone size: many
D gene: TRBD2
J gene: TRBJ2-3
V gene: TRBV7-2

CDR3 DNA: TGCAGTGTGGAGGCACCGAATCTCTACGAGCAGTACTTC
CDR3 protein: CSVEAPNLYEQYF
clone size: many
D gene: -
J gene: TRBJ2-7
V gene: TRBV20-1

CDR3 DNA: TGCGCCAGCAGCTCCCGAGGTCAAGAGACCCAGTACTTC
CDR3 protein: CASSSRGQETQYF
clone size: many
D gene: -
J gene: TRBJ2-5
V gene: TRBV4-1

CDR3 DNA: TGTGCCAGCAGCGGAAGGACAGGGGGGAACAATGAGCAGTTCTTC
CDR3 protein: CASSGRTGGNNEQFF
clone size: many
D gene: TRBD1
J gene: TRBJ2-1
V gene: TRBV9

CDR3 DNA: TGTGCTAGTGGTTTGGAGGACAGGGGGCCTGAAGCTTTCTTT
CDR3 protein: CASGLEDRGPEAFF
clone size: -
D gene: TRBD1
J gene: TRBJ1-1
V gene: TRBV12-5

CDR3 DNA: TGTGCCAGTGGGGGGCAGGGGGACTACAATGAGCAGTTCTTC
CDR3 protein: CASGGQGDYNEQFF
clone size: many
D gene: -
J gene: TRBJ2-1
V gene: TRBV19

CDR3 DNA: TGTGCCAGCAGCCAATTCCCAGTAAACACTGAAGCTTTCTTT
CDR3 protein: CASSQFPVNTEAFF
clone size: -
D gene: -
J gene: TRBJ1-1
V gene: TRBV3-1

CDR3 DNA: TGTGCCAGCAGTTTAATAGACGTCAGGCGGAATTCACCCCTCCACTTT
CDR3 protein: CASSLIDVRRNSPLHF
clone size: many
D gene: -
J gene: TRBJ1-6
V gene: TRBV28

CDR3 DNA: TGTGCCAGCACCAGGGACAGTCAAGCCCGCAATGGCTACACCTTC
CDR3 protein: CASTRDSQARNGYTF
clone size: many
D gene: TRBD1
J gene: TRBJ1-2
V gene: TRBV6-2/TRBV6-3

CDR3 DNA: TGCGCCAGCAGCCACCTTTATTCTAGCGGGCAACGCCAAGAGACCCAGTACTTC
CDR3 protein: CASSHLYSSGQRQETQYF
clone size: many
D gene: TRBD2
J gene: TRBJ2-5
V gene: TRBV4-1

CDR3 DNA: TGTGCCAGCTCACCACCAACGAGATATGGCTACACCTTC
CDR3 protein: CASSPPTRYGYTF
clone size: few
D gene: -
J gene: TRBJ1-2
V gene: TRBV18

CDR3 DNA: TGTGCTAGTGGACGGAACCAAGAGACCCAGTACTTC
CDR3 protein: CASGRNQETQYF
clone size: few
D gene: -
J gene: TRBJ2-5
V gene: TRBV12-5

CDR3 DNA: TGCGCCAGCAGCTTGGGTGACAGGATAAGCTCCTACGAGCAGTACTTC
CDR3 protein: CASSLGDRISSYEQYF
clone size: -
D gene: -
J gene: TRBJ2-7
V gene: TRBV5-1

CDR3 DNA: TGTGCCAGCGTGGACCGATTAAATTCACCCCTCCACTTT
CDR3 protein: CASVDRLNSPLHF
clone size: -
D gene: -
J gene: TRBJ1-6
V gene: TRBV28

CDR3 DNA: TGTGCCAGCAGCTTGGGACACCTCCAAGAGACCCAGTACTTC
CDR3 protein: CASSLGHLQETQYF
clone size: few
D gene: -
J gene: TRBJ2-5
V gene: TRBV5-5

CDR3 DNA: TGTGCCAGCAGCGTAGATCTAAACACCATATATTTT
CDR3 protein: CASSVDLNTIYF
clone size: few
D gene: -
J gene: TRBJ1-3
V gene: TRBV9

CDR3 DNA: TGTGCCAGCAAGTTCCAGATCCAAGAGACCCAGTACTTC
CDR3 protein: CASKFQIQETQYF
clone size: many
D gene: -
J gene: TRBJ2-5
V gene: TRBV2

CDR3 DNA: TGTGCCAGCAGCCCGGGACAGGGGGCCCACGAGCAGTACTTC
CDR3 protein: CASSPGQGAHEQYF
clone size: many
D gene: TRBD1
J gene: TRBJ2-7
V gene: TRBV6-1

CDR3 DNA: TGTGCCTGGAAGGCCCCAGGGGTATCAGTGAGGACTGAAGCTTTCTTT
CDR3 protein: CAWKAPGVSVRTEAFF
clone size: many
D gene: -
J gene: TRBJ1-1
V gene: TRBV30

CDR3 DNA: TGTGCCAGCTCACTACAAGGACAAGAGACCCAGTACTTC
CDR3 protein: CASSLQGQETQYF
clone size: many
D gene: -
J gene: TRBJ2-5
V gene: TRBV18

CDR3 DNA: TGTGCCTGGATAAAGGGTCGGTACGAGCAGTACTTC
CDR3 protein: CAWIKGRYEQYF
clone size: medium-sized
D gene: -
J gene: TRBJ2-7
V gene: TRBV30

CDR3 DNA: TGTGCCAGCAGCCAAGTCTCCGGTAACGAGCAGTACTTC
CDR3 protein: CASSQVSGNEQYF
clone size: -
D gene: -
J gene: TRBJ2-7
V gene: TRBV3-1

CDR3 DNA: TGTGCCAGCACATTTCAGGGGGCGAACACCGGGGAGCTGTTTTTT
CDR3 protein: CASTFQGANTGELFF
clone size: many
D gene: TRBD1
J gene: TRBJ2-2
V gene: TRBV12-3/TRBV12-4

CDR3 DNA: TGTGCCAGCAGAAGGGACTCCCGAAATGGGAGGTTTTTCTTT
CDR3 protein: CASRRDSRNGRFFF
clone size: -
D gene: -
J gene: TRBJ1-1
V gene: TRBV7-9

CDR3 DNA: TGTGCCAGCAGTACAGGGGGTTCAGATACGCAGTATTTT
CDR3 protein: CASSTGGSDTQYF
clone size: few
D gene: TRBD1
J gene: TRBJ2-3
V gene: TRBV7-3

CDR3 DNA: TGCGCCAGCAGCTTTCGACAGGGTTCTTTGACCGGGGAGCTGTTTTTT
CDR3 protein: CASSFRQGSLTGELFF
clone size: few
D gene: TRBD1
J gene: TRBJ2-2
V gene: TRBV5-1

CDR3 DNA: TGTGCCGGGGGACAGGGGTATTTAGGTTGGACTGAAGCTTTCTTT
CDR3 protein: CAGGQGYLGWTEAFF
clone size: many
D gene: TRBD1
J gene: TRBJ1-1
V gene: TRBV7-7

CDR3 DNA: TGTGCCAGCAGAGAGGGGAAGTACGAGCAGTACTTC
CDR3 protein: CASREGKYEQYF
clone size: many
D gene: -
J gene: TRBJ2-7
V gene: TRBV28

CDR3 DNA: TGCGCCAGCAGCAGCACAGGGTTCGGCACTGAAGCTTTCTTT
CDR3 protein: CASSSTGFGTEAFF
clone size: many
D gene: -
J gene: TRBJ1-1
V gene: TRBV5-1

CDR3 DNA: TGTGCCAGCAGCCCCAACCGGGGTACAGATACGCAGTATTTT
CDR3 protein: CASSPNRGTDTQYF
clone size: -
D gene: -
J gene: TRBJ2-3
V gene: TRBV7-8

CDR3 DNA: TGTGCCAGCAGTTGGGGACTCCTCCGCGGTGAGCAGTTCTTC
CDR3 protein: CASSWGLLRGEQFF
clone size: many
D gene: -
J gene: TRBJ2-1
V gene: TRBV6-5

CDR3 DNA: TGTGCCAGCAGCTTAGGACAGGGATTTGAGACCCAGTACTTC
CDR3 protein: CASSLGQGFETQYF
clone size: -
D gene: TRBD1
J gene: TRBJ2-5
V gene: TRBV7-9